This is a list of T cell receptor beta chains from one sample in a study of CD8+ T cells in alopecia areata. The method was immunoSEQ multiplex PCR; TCRdb's version includes in-frame clones alone and lacks a portion of them. The sample records about 300,000 clones, roughly 64% being singletons. Specimen: CD4+ T cells sorted from blood, collected at week 24, from a patient treated with tofacitinib. These receptors came from a human donor with alopecia areata. Each CDR3 is given with its conserved first and last residue. Each record gives: clone size, D gene, V gene, J gene, CDR3 DNA, CDR3 protein. A D gene is named only where the DNA matches it firmly. Expanded clones get a size class; other rows say once, few or many, or leave the size out.

>-|TRBD1|TRBV7-9|TRBJ2-2
TGTGCCAGCAGGCGGACAGGGGACGGGGAGCTGTTTTTT
CASRRTGDGELFF
>few|-|TRBV7-3|TRBJ1-1
TGTGCCAGCAGCTTACAAAAGGGGACTGAAGCTTTCTTT
CASSLQKGTEAFF
>few|-|TRBV27|TRBJ1-5
TGTGCCAGCAGTTTGAGCGATAGCAATCAGCCCCAGCATTTT
CASSLSDSNQPQHF
>-|-|TRBV5-6|TRBJ1-1
TGTGCCAGCCGCAGGGAATTGGGGATGAACACTGAAGCTTTCTTT
CASRRELGMNTEAFF
>-|-|TRBV18|TRBJ2-3
TGTGCCAGCTCACCACCAGAGACAGATACGCAGTATTTT
CASSPPETDTQYF
>-|-|TRBV7-9|TRBJ1-1
TGTGCCAGCAGCTTCAAGCCCAACACTGAAGCTTTCTTT
CASSFKPNTEAFF
>-|TRBD1|TRBV6-6|TRBJ2-7
TGTGCCAGCAGCCCAGGGGGATACGAGCAGTACTTC
CASSPGGYEQYF
>few|-|TRBV5-5|TRBJ2-3
TGTGCCAGCAGCTTTGAGGTGTCCACAGATACGCAGTATTTT
CASSFEVSTDTQYF
>-|-|TRBV6-5|TRBJ2-3
TGTGCCAGCAGTCCAGGGGACCGCACAGATACGCAGTATTTT
CASSPGDRTDTQYF
>-|-|TRBV11-2|TRBJ2-5
TGTGCCAGCAGCTTAGAGGGGAGAGAGACCCAGTACTTC
CASSLEGRETQYF
>-|-|TRBV5-6|TRBJ1-6
TGTGCCAGCAGCTTGGGCAGGGCTGGTAATTCACCCCTCCACTTT
CASSLGRAGNSPLHF
>-|TRBD1|TRBV30|TRBJ1-6
TGTGCCTGGAGTAGGACAGGGCGGTCCTATAATTCACCCCTCCACTTT
CAWSRTGRSYNSPLHF
>few|-|TRBV11-3|TRBJ2-1
TGTGCCAGCAGCTCGGCTGGGGACAATGAGCAGTTCTTC
CASSSAGDNEQFF
>once|TRBD2|TRBV12-5|TRBJ2-5
TGTGCTAGTGGTTTTCAGACTAGCGGGGGGGTGATCCAAGAGACCCAGTACTTC
CASGFQTSGGVIQETQYF
>-|-|TRBV6-5|TRBJ2-1
TGTGCCAGCAGTTTTCGACAGAATTACAATGAGCAGTTCTTC
CASSFRQNYNEQFF
>few|TRBD1|TRBV29-1|TRBJ1-1
TGCAGCGTTGGGACAGGAATTAACACTGAAGCTTTCTTT
CSVGTGINTEAFF
>once|TRBD1|TRBV7-2|TRBJ2-1
TGTGCCAGCAGCTTTATACAGGGGGGTGAGCAGTTCTTC
CASSFIQGGEQFF
>few|-|TRBV28|TRBJ1-2
TGTGCCAGCACCCTCAAGCTAGACTATGGCTACACCTTC
CASTLKLDYGYTF
>-|-|TRBV29-1|TRBJ2-1
TGCAGCGTTAACGGGAACTCCTACAATGAGCAGTTCTTC
CSVNGNSYNEQFF
>-|-|TRBV23-1|TRBJ2-3
TGCGCCAGCAGTCAATCCGACAAAGGGGAATTCACAGATACGCAGTATTTT
CASSQSDKGEFTDTQYF
>-|-|TRBV25-1|TRBJ2-3
TGTGCCAGTTCGGAAGATACGCAGTATTTT
CASSEDTQYF
>-|-|TRBV19|TRBJ1-3
TGTGCCAGTAGCGACAGTTCTTCTGGAAACACCATATATTTT
CASSDSSSGNTIYF